This is a list of T cell receptor beta chains from one sample in a study of PD-1 blockade in classical Hodgkin lymphoma. Clones were read by immunoSEQ multiplex PCR, and TCRdb kept only the in-frame ones, dropping some. The sample contains some 46,000 clones, 60% to 85% of which appear only once. The specimen was peripheral blood mononuclear cells (PBMCs), collected before the second cycle of nivolumab. The origin of the receptors is a human donor with classical Hodgkin lymphoma. CDR3s include the opening cysteine and the closing phenylalanine or tryptophan. The order of the fields is J gene, clone size, V gene, D gene, CDR3 DNA, CDR3 protein. D genes are given only for firm matches. Clone size is shown for a subset of rows, as once, few, many or a class of expanded clone.

J gene: TRBJ2-3; clone size: NA; V gene: TRBV7-2; D gene: TRBD2; CDR3 DNA: TGTGCCAGCATGTCGGGACTAGGCTACGGCACAGATACGCAGTATTTT; CDR3 protein: CASMSGLGYGTDTQYF
J gene: TRBJ1-5; clone size: NA; V gene: TRBV6-1; D gene: NA; CDR3 DNA: TGTGCCAGCAGCGAAGCCCAGGGTGCGCCCCAGCATTTT; CDR3 protein: CASSEAQGAPQHF
J gene: TRBJ2-1; clone size: NA; V gene: TRBV6-1; D gene: TRBD1; CDR3 DNA: TGTGCCACCTTGGGACAGGTCCCCTACAATGAGCAGTTCTTC; CDR3 protein: CATLGQVPYNEQFF
J gene: TRBJ1-4; clone size: few; V gene: TRBV11-3; D gene: NA; CDR3 DNA: TGTGCCAGCGGGAGGCAGGGGACTAATGAAAAACTGTTTTTT; CDR3 protein: CASGRQGTNEKLFF
J gene: TRBJ1-2; clone size: NA; V gene: TRBV10-3; D gene: NA; CDR3 DNA: TGTGCCTCAAGCGAGGATCGCTATGGCTACACCTTC; CDR3 protein: CASSEDRYGYTF
J gene: TRBJ1-2; clone size: NA; V gene: TRBV4-1; D gene: NA; CDR3 DNA: TGCGCCAGCAGCCAAGAGGTTGCAAATCCTAACTATGGCTACACCTTC; CDR3 protein: CASSQEVANPNYGYTF
J gene: TRBJ2-7; clone size: NA; V gene: TRBV28; D gene: NA; CDR3 DNA: TGTGCCAGCAGCCTGTCCTTGTCCGAGCAGTACTTC; CDR3 protein: CASSLSLSEQYF
J gene: TRBJ2-2; clone size: NA; V gene: TRBV4-2; D gene: TRBD2; CDR3 DNA: TGTGCCAGCAGCCAAGAGGGCGGGGGGGCCGGGACCGGGGAGCTGTTTTTT; CDR3 protein: CASSQEGGGAGTGELFF
J gene: TRBJ2-7; clone size: NA; V gene: TRBV27; D gene: NA; CDR3 DNA: TGTGCCAGCAGTTTCCCCCGCTACGAGGCGGATTACGAGCAGTACTTC; CDR3 protein: CASSFPRYEADYEQYF
J gene: TRBJ1-5; clone size: NA; V gene: TRBV2; D gene: NA; CDR3 DNA: TGTGCCAGCAGCCCTTCAGGGAGTCAGCCCCAGCATTTT; CDR3 protein: CASSPSGSQPQHF
J gene: TRBJ1-4; clone size: NA; V gene: TRBV7-9; D gene: TRBD1; CDR3 DNA: TGTGCCAGCAGCGAAGTAGCGGGGAACAGGGGGATTGAAAAACTGTTTTTT; CDR3 protein: CASSEVAGNRGIEKLFF
J gene: TRBJ2-6; clone size: once; V gene: TRBV7-8; D gene: NA; CDR3 DNA: TGTGCCAGCAGCTTAGCGAGGTGGGTCGGACTATCTGGGGCCAACGTCCTGACTTTC; CDR3 protein: CASSLARWVGLSGANVLTF
J gene: TRBJ2-2; clone size: NA; V gene: TRBV5-1; D gene: NA; CDR3 DNA: TGCGCCAGCAGCTTGGGACTCAACACCGGGGAGCTGTTTTTT; CDR3 protein: CASSLGLNTGELFF
J gene: TRBJ2-7; clone size: NA; V gene: TRBV11-2; D gene: TRBD2; CDR3 DNA: TGTGCCAGCAGCCCGGGACTAGCGGTAAACACCTACGAGCAGTACTTC; CDR3 protein: CASSPGLAVNTYEQYF
J gene: TRBJ1-1; clone size: once; V gene: TRBV27; D gene: NA; CDR3 DNA: TGTGCCAGCAGTTCCAACGGGGGCACTGAAGCTTTCTTT; CDR3 protein: CASSSNGGTEAFF
J gene: TRBJ2-7; clone size: NA; V gene: TRBV4-2; D gene: NA; CDR3 DNA: TGTGCCAGCAGCCCTGAACTTCTGGAGGGATCACTATACGACTACGAGCAGTACTTC; CDR3 protein: CASSPELLEGSLYDYEQYF
J gene: TRBJ2-7; clone size: NA; V gene: TRBV27; D gene: TRBD2; CDR3 DNA: TGTGCCAGCGCCTTTAGCGGGGAGCCTTACGAGCAGTACTTC; CDR3 protein: CASAFSGEPYEQYF
J gene: TRBJ2-1; clone size: NA; V gene: TRBV7-9; D gene: NA; CDR3 DNA: TGTGCCAGCAGCTTAGTTCCTCTCAGGGGCAGCTCCTACAATGAGCAGTTCTTC; CDR3 protein: CASSLVPLRGSSYNEQFF
J gene: TRBJ1-4; clone size: NA; V gene: TRBV30; D gene: TRBD1; CDR3 DNA: TGTGCCTGCTATTTTAGACAGGGAGAACTGTTTTTT; CDR3 protein: CACYFRQGELFF
J gene: TRBJ2-3; clone size: NA; V gene: TRBV7-8; D gene: NA; CDR3 DNA: TGTGCCAGCAGCCCACAGGTTGGGGACACAGATACGCAGTATTTT; CDR3 protein: CASSPQVGDTDTQYF
J gene: TRBJ2-5; clone size: once; V gene: TRBV7-6; D gene: NA; CDR3 DNA: TGTGCCAGCAGCTTAGATCCTAGCGTTGGGGGGACCCAGTACTTC; CDR3 protein: CASSLDPSVGGTQYF
J gene: TRBJ1-1; clone size: NA; V gene: TRBV10-3; D gene: NA; CDR3 DNA: TGTGCCATCAGTGAAGGGGGATCTGAAGCTTTCTTT; CDR3 protein: CAISEGGSEAFF
J gene: TRBJ1-6; clone size: NA; V gene: TRBV25-1; D gene: NA; CDR3 DNA: TGTGCCAGCAGTGGCTTCGGGGGAGGTAATTCACCCCTCCACTTT; CDR3 protein: CASSGFGGGNSPLHF
J gene: TRBJ1-2; clone size: NA; V gene: TRBV6-5; D gene: TRBD1; CDR3 DNA: TGTGCCAGCAGTTACGGGGACAGACCTCCCTATGGCTACACCTTC; CDR3 protein: CASSYGDRPPYGYTF
J gene: TRBJ2-3; clone size: NA; V gene: TRBV5-6; D gene: TRBD1; CDR3 DNA: TGTGCCAGCAGCCGCCCGGACAGGGGCACAGATACGCAGTATTTT; CDR3 protein: CASSRPDRGTDTQYF
J gene: TRBJ1-3; clone size: NA; V gene: TRBV5-6; D gene: NA; CDR3 DNA: TGTGCCAGCAGCTTACCAGGGCTCTCTGGAAACACCATATATTTT; CDR3 protein: CASSLPGLSGNTIYF
J gene: TRBJ1-4; clone size: NA; V gene: TRBV11-2; D gene: NA; CDR3 DNA: TGTGCCAGCAGCTTATACGGGACACTTGCAACTAATGAAAAACTGTTTTTT; CDR3 protein: CASSLYGTLATNEKLFF
J gene: TRBJ2-3; clone size: few; V gene: TRBV9; D gene: NA; CDR3 DNA: TGTGCCAGCAGCGTAGTGGAGAACTCCCCGACAGATACGCAGTATTTT; CDR3 protein: CASSVVENSPTDTQYF